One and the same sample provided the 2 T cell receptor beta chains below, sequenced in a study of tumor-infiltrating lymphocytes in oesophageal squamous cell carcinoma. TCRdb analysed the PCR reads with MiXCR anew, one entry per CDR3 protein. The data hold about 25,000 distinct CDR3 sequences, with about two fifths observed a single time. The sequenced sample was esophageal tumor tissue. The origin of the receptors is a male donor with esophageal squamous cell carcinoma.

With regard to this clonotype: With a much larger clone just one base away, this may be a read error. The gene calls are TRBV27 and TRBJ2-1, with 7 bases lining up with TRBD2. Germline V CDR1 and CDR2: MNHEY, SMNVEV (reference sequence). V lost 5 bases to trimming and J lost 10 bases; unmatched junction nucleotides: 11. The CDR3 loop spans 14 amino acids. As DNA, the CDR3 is TGTGCCAGCAGTACCGGGACTAAGGCCTACGAGCAGTTCTTC. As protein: CASSTGTKAYEQFF.

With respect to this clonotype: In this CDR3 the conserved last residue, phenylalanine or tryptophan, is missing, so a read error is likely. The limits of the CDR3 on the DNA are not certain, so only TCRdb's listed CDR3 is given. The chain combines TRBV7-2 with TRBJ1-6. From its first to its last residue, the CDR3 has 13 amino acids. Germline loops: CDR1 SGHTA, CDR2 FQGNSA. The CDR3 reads CASSYHYEQYFGP.